The T cell receptor beta chain under discussion was sequenced for a study of T-cell reconstitution after alpha-beta-depleted transplantation in children. Study-wide findings and caveats: Certain patients had high TCRbeta diversity at day 60, and it came from recipient T cells and thymic progenitors that survived. Several hundred expanded graft clones reportedly gave rise to the alpha-beta T cells present about two months after transplant. Newly produced T cells mostly provided counts and TCRbeta diversity after one year, as hyperexpanded clones declined.

The CDR3 consists of 16 residues. With V trimmed by 5 bases and J by 4 bases, 8 bases remained unmatched. Germline V gives CDR1 SEHNR, CDR2 FQNEAQ (reference sequence). Unique molecular identifiers were used to barcode this TCRbeta library. Using its own MiXCR run on the PCR reads, TCRdb lists one record per CDR3 protein. The sample yields some 4,200 distinct CDR3 sequences, roughly a fifth seen once. By share of the sample, this clonotype is large. What it recognizes is unknown. V usage is TRBV7-9 and J usage is TRBJ2-3; TRBD2 agrees at 11 bases. The sequence was collected from a male patient aged 2-15 years who had a stem cell transplant for acute lymphoblastic leukemia, so the T cells may come from the graft donor. Sequences were derived from PBMCs, mostly from graft donor cells, sampled 180 days after TCRalphabeta/CD19-depleted stem cell transplant. As DNA, the CDR3 is TGTGCCAGCAGCCTGGGACTAGCGGATGGGGCAGATACGCAGTATTTT. It specifies CASSLGLADGADTQYF.